The clone carrying this T cell receptor (beta chain) has a handful of counts. Its matching antigen is unknown. This entry belongs to a study of T cells after yellow fever vaccination. 5'RACE template switching added a universal primer site and UMIs to TCR cDNA. TCRdb re-called the 5' RACE reads through MiXCR, storing one row per CDR3 protein. The data hold tens of thousands of distinct CDR3 sequences, with just under 8% observed a single time. With 7 bases removed from V and 7 bases from J, the gap between germline ends came to 29 bases. The CDR3 consists of 18 residues. Points from the study as a whole: Booster sampling recovered most clones from primary vaccination (96% CD4, over 75% CD8).

V gene TRBV12-3 or TRBV12-4 combines with J gene TRBJ2-1, with D tentatively TRBD2 (6 bases). The source material was CD8+ T cells sorted from PBMCs, sampled on the day of the yellow fever booster vaccination. The source of this sequence is a man aged 25-40 years who received the YFV17D yellow fever vaccine. The CDR3, as DNA: TGTGCCAGCACCATACGACTAGGTGGCGCCACGATGCAAAATGAGCAGTTCTTC. The encoded protein is CASTIRLGGATMQNEQFF.